The 3 T cell receptor beta chains listed next were all sequenced from one sample in a study of PD-1 blockade in classical Hodgkin lymphoma. All trial patients relapsed after autologous stem cell transplantation. The method was immunoSEQ multiplex PCR; TCRdb's version includes in-frame clones alone and lacks a portion of them. The sample shows about 46,000 clones, roughly 73% of them seen only once. Sequencing used peripheral blood mononuclear cells (PBMCs), obtained at baseline. All receptors come from a human donor with classical Hodgkin lymphoma.

This clone was counted once. The chain uses TRBV10-1 and TRBJ1-1, with 8 bases matching TRBD1. The V gene end was trimmed by 6 bases and the J gene end by 1 base; junction bases not matched to a gene: 4. The CDR3 length is 14 residues. Germline-derived CDR1 and CDR2 are WNHNN and SYGVQD (reference sequence). This CDR3 is CASRAGGWNTEAFF. CDR3 sequence (DNA): TGCGCCAGCAGAGCAGGGGGCTGGAACACTGAAGCTTTCTTT.

CDR3 sequence reads: CASSRDWSSYNEQFF. DNA for the CDR3: TGTGCCAGCAGCCGGGACTGGAGCTCCTACAATGAGCAGTTCTTC. The rearrangement links TRBV7-9 to TRBJ2-1, with D tentatively TRBD2 (6 bases). Per germline, CDR1 SEHNR and CDR2 FQNEAQ (reference sequence). This CDR3 region has 15 residues. The V end was cut by 5 bases, the J end by 0 bases, with 11 bases between.

The chain joins TRBV19 to TRBJ2-5; D remains ambiguous. The germline CDR1 and CDR2 sequences are LNHDA and SQIVND (reference sequence). The CDR3 is 11 residues long. Trimming pared 3 bases from V and 5 bases from J, leaving 4 bases between. CDR3 amino acids: CASSMAETQYF. The DNA for the CDR3 is TGTGCCAGTAGTATGGCGGAGACCCAGTACTTC.